This entry is about one T cell receptor beta chain. Antigen unknown. A junction boundary mismatches the germline segment, possibly from a read error. CDR3 length: 19 residues. Germline values: CDR1 PRHDT, CDR2 FYEKMQ (reference sequence). With iRepertoire HTBI primers and Arm-PCR of CDR3 regions, TCR beta libraries were built. TCRdb analysed the multiplex PCR reads with MiXCR anew, one entry per CDR3 protein. The table includes roughly 430,000 distinct CDR3 sequences, around 20% detected once. Time point reported: persistent/refractory GD, antithyroid drugs over 5 years with positive TRAb. Isolated PBMC RNA provided the starting material for the TCR library. The entry originates in a study of regulatory T cells in long-lasting Graves disease. Points from the study as a whole: The small sample size may have reduced accuracy. TRBV28, TRBJ1-2 and TRBJ2-5 were favored in persistent disease.

The sequence came from a female donor with Graves disease. The sequences come from peripheral blood mononuclear cells (PBMCs), collected when the disease was refractory, from a patient treated with antithyroid drugs. The rearrangement uses TRBV13 and TRBJ2-7; the match to TRBD2 covers 12 bases. The CDR3 bases are TGTGCCAGCAGCTCCCGACTAGCGGGAGATAGTGGTACGATCTACGAGCGGTACTTC. It encodes CASSSRLAGDSGTIYERYF. Full variable domain (missing parts from reference TRBV13 and TRBJ2-7): AAGVIQSPRHLIKEKRETATLKCYPIPRHDTVYWYQQGPGQDPQFLISFYEKMQSDKGSIPDRFSAQQFSDYHSELNMSSLELGDSALYFCASSSRLAGDSGTIYERYFGPGTRLTVT.